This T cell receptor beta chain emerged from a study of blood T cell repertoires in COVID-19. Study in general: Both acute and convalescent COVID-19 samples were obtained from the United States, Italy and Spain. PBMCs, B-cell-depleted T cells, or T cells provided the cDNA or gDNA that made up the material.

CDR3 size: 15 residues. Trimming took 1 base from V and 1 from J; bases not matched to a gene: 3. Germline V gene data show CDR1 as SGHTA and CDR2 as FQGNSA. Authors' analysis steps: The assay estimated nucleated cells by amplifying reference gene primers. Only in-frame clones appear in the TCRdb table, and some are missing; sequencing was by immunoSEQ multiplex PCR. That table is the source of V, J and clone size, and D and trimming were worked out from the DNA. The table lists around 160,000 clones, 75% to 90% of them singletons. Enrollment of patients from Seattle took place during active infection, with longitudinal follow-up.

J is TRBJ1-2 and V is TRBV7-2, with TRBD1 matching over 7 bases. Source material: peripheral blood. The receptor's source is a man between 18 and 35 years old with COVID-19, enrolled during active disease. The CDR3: CASSLVRDSNYGYTF. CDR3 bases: TGTGCCAGCAGCTTAGTCCGGGACAGTAACTATGGCTACACCTTC.